These 8 T cell receptor beta chains came from one sample sequenced in a study of blood T cell repertoires in COVID-19. Clones were read by immunoSEQ multiplex PCR, and TCRdb kept only the in-frame ones, dropping some. The sample carries approximately 250,000 clones, approximately 91% recorded once. Source material: PBMCs or T cells enriched from blood (not recorded which). These receptors all come from a young woman who had recovered from COVID-19.

The genes are TRBV27 and TRBJ1-1; possibly TRBD1 for D (6 bases). CDR3 size: 14 residues. V lost 6 bases and J 0 bases, leaving 11 bases between the germline ends. CDR1 MNHEY and CDR2 SMNVEV come from the germline V gene (reference sequence). The CDR3 here is CASSQGSVNTEAFF. Here the CDR3 DNA reads TGTGCCAGCAGCCAGGGGTCCGTGAACACTGAAGCTTTCTTT.

The J gene is TRBJ2-5, the V gene TRBV10-3; no firm D call. V was shortened by 6 bases and J by 3 bases, with 14 bases between the two germline ends. This CDR3 is built from 14 residues. CDR1 and CDR2 from the germline V gene are ENHRY and SYGVKD. CDR3 protein: CAISDSGREETQYF. Written as DNA, the CDR3 is TGTGCCATCAGCGATTCCGGTCGTGAAGAGACCCAGTACTTC.

The CDR3: CASRYDRENTGELFF. CDR3 DNA: TGTGCCAGCAGATACGACAGGGAGAACACCGGGGAGCTGTTTTTT. The chain has TRBV6-2 or TRBV6-3 and TRBJ2-2; 7 positions agree with TRBD1. V shed 6 bases, J shed 1 base, and the junction held 5 bases outside the gene matches. Germline V gene lookup returns CDR1 MNHEY and CDR2 SVGEGT. The CDR3 covers 15 residues.

J is TRBJ2-7 and V is TRBV30; 9 bases are a match to TRBD2. Germline V gives CDR1 GTSNPN, CDR2 SVGIG (reference sequence). The V and J ends lost 1 base and 2 bases, in that order; junction bases with no gene match: 9. The CDR3 covers 16 residues. The CDR3 loop reads CAWSAAGGLLTYEQYF. The CDR3 bases are TGTGCCTGGAGTGCGGCGGGGGGGCTCCTAACCTACGAGCAGTACTTC.

This chain links TRBV28 with TRBJ2-1; D call uncertain. Germline CDR1 and CDR2: MDHEN and SYDVKM. There are 14 residues in the CDR3. The V gene lost 11 bases and the J gene lost 5 bases, with 19 bases spanning the gap. CDR3 loop: CASRHLRKDNEQFF. CDR3 DNA: TGTGCCTCCCGACATCTCCGGAAAGACAATGAGCAGTTCTTC.

The CDR3 coding sequence is TGTGCCAGCAGGGAGGCCACTGAAGCTTTCTTT. The encoded protein is CASREATEAFF. This chain uses TRBV2 with TRBJ1-1; unclear D gene. The germline V gene has CDR1 SNHLY and CDR2 FYNNEI. Trimming shortened V by 6 bases and J by 4 bases, and 6 bases separated the two germline ends. This CDR3 has 11 residues.

The chain combines TRBV7-2 with TRBJ1-6; 10 bases match TRBD1. The length of the CDR3 is 17 residues. J lost 6 bases, V lost 4 bases, and 9 bases had no gene match. Germline assignment: CDR1 SGHTA and CDR2 FQGNSA. The CDR3 region has the DNA TGTGCCAGCAGCTACTACTCCGGGACAGGGGTTAATTCACCCCTCCACTTT. It is translated as CASSYYSGTGVNSPLHF.

This clone was found once. The chain is built from TRBV28 and TRBJ2-2, with 10 positions matching TRBD1. The J segment lost 5 bases and the V segment lost 2 bases, leaving 2 bases of the junction unmatched. CDR3 length equals 15 residues. Germline CDR1 MDHEN, CDR2 SYDVKM. The CDR3 spells CASSLGTGETGELFF. The CDR3 DNA reads as TGTGCCAGCAGTTTAGGGACAGGGGAGACCGGGGAGCTGTTTTTT.